This T cell receptor (beta chain) was found in a study of post-analysis software for immune sequencing data. Across the whole study: Relapsing-remitting, secondary progressive and progressive-relapsing multiple sclerosis courses were included. Study-wide results and limits: Same-batch preparations were strongly co-clustered by F measure. Compared against controls, patients with multiple sclerosis displayed significantly lower normalized Chao1 diversity. In patients, TRBV5-6, TRBV5-1 and TRBV20-1 belonged to five or six TRBV segments found more frequently than in controls.

This CDR3 is built from 15 residues. Trimming cost V 7 bases and J 2 bases, with 15 bases left between them. This clonotype was seen only a few times. No antigen is known for it. TCR beta cDNA libraries had unique molecular identifiers. Input of about 0.95 to 11 million T cells yielded approximately 500,000 cDNA molecules. TCRdb redid the calling of the PCR reads with MiXCR, one entry per CDR3 protein. The sample holds about 570,000 distinct CDR3 sequences; approximately 34% are singletons and the top ten take around 5.9%. This TCR derives from a girl aged 2-17 years with multiple sclerosis. The chain recombines TRBV12-3 or TRBV12-4 with TRBJ1-5; D gene unclear. Specimen: blood. The DNA of the CDR3 is TGTGCCAGCACCCTCGACGGGGATCGCAATCAGCCCCAGCATTTT. Amino acids: CASTLDGDRNQPQHF.